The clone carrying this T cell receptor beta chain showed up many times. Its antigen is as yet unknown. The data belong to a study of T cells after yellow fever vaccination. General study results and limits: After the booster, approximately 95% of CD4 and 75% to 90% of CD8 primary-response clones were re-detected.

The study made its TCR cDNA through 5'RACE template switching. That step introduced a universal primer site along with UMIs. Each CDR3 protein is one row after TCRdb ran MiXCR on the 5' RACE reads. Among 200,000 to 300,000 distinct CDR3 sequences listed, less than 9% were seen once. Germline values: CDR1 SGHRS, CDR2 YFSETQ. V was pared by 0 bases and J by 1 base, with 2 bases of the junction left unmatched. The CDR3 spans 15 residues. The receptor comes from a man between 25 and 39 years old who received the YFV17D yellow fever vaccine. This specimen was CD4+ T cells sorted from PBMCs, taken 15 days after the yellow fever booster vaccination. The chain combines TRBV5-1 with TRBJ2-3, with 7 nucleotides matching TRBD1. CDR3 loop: CASSLAGTGTDTQYF. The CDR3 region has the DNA TGCGCCAGCAGCTTGGCCGGGACAGGCACAGATACGCAGTATTTT.